Presented here are 12 T cell receptor beta chains from one specimen sequenced in a study of blood T cell repertoires in COVID-19 (dated by TCRdb to about 2020). Receptor amplification or capture employed the immunoSEQ multiplex PCR assay. This immuneACCESS table, as held by TCRdb, lists in-frame sequences with V and J called but not all clones. Of the missing ones, under half trace to an unresolved V gene in checked studies; the others have no known cause. In all, the sample holds 220,000 or so clones, and 80% to 85% of those were seen once. The ten most abundant clones make up roughly 2.3% of the sample. The sequenced sample consisted of peripheral blood. The source of these receptors is a woman in her sixties or seventies with acute or convalescent COVID-19.

The chain uses TRBV6-1 and TRBJ1-6, with 12 bases aligning to TRBD1. J was trimmed by 8 bases and V by 4 bases; bases with no gene match: 6. The CDR3 is 16 residues long. CDR1 MNHNS and CDR2 SASEGT come from the germline V gene. CDR3 loop: CASSGVRDRGHSPLHF. CDR3 nucleotide sequence: TGTGCCAGCAGTGGGGTTCGGGACAGGGGGCATTCACCCCTCCACTTT.

The V call is TRBV9, the J call TRBJ2-5; D is unresolved. The CDR3 has 15 amino acids. The V gene's germline CDR1 is SGDLS and CDR2 YYNGEE. Trimming removed 2 bases at V and 3 bases at J, with 14 bases between. DNA of the CDR3: TGTGCCAGCAGCGTTTCTCGAAAAAACAAAGAGACCCAGTACTTC. Its translation: CASSVSRKNKETQYF.

The CDR3 DNA is TGTGCCAGCAGTTATAGCGGGAGGGCCCAGTACTTC. Protein: CASSYSGRAQYF. The genes are TRBV12-3 or TRBV12-4 and TRBJ2-5; TRBD2 matches 11 bases. V lost 4 bases and J lost 9; bases outside the gene matches: 1. This CDR3 has 12 amino acids.

The V and J genes are TRBV7-9 and TRBJ2-7; 7 nucleotides agree with TRBD1. The CDR3 spans 15 residues. With 2 bases clipped from V and 2 bases from J, the junction kept 6 bases outside the gene matches. Germline V gene lookup returns CDR1 SEHNR and CDR2 FQNEAQ (reference sequence). CDR3 sequence (DNA): TGTGCCAGCAGCTTACCTGGGACAGCGACCTACGAGCAGTACTTC. Encoded protein: CASSLPGTATYEQYF.

The V gene is TRBV9, the J gene TRBJ2-7, with 11 positions matching TRBD2. V trimming: 0 bases; J trimming: 7 bases; junction bases outside the gene matches: 6. The germline V gene encodes CDR1 SGDLS and CDR2 YYNGEE. The CDR3 is 15 amino acids. The CDR3 DNA follows: TGTGCCAGCAGCGTAGATGTAGCGGGGGGGCGGGAGCAGTACTTC. It is translated as CASSVDVAGGREQYF.

J is TRBJ2-3 and V is TRBV4-2, with 7 nucleotides matching TRBD2. This CDR3 has 12 amino acids. The trim removed 5 bases at V and 4 bases at J, leaving 0 bases unmatched. The germline V gene has CDR1 LGHNA and CDR2 YNFKEQ. The CDR3 DNA reads as TGTGCCAGCAGCGGGGGGGCAGATACGCAGTATTTT. Translating it yields CASSGGADTQYF.

The chain joins TRBV30 to TRBJ1-2, with a possible D match to TRBD1 (6 bases). The CDR3 is made up of 13 amino acids. Germline V gene lookup returns CDR1 GTSNPN and CDR2 SVGIG (reference sequence). V lost 4 bases and J 8 bases, leaving 17 bases between the germline ends. The CDR3 region has the DNA TGTGCCTGGACCCGGGAGGGGACATACGGCTACACCTTC. Amino acid sequence: CAWTREGTYGYTF.

The J gene is TRBJ1-2, the V gene TRBV5-8, with 7 bases lining up with TRBD1. Germline V gene lookup returns CDR1 SGHTS and CDR2 YDEGEE. There are 14 residues in the CDR3. Trimming at V came to 4 bases and at J to 2 bases, leaving 5 bases not matched to a gene. For the CDR3, the DNA is TGTGCCAGCAGCCGTACAGGGGCAAACTATGGCTACACCTTC. The encoded protein is CASSRTGANYGYTF. Full variable domain (remainder filled in from reference TRBV5-8 and TRBJ1-2): EAGVTQSPTHLIKTRGQQATLRCSPISGHTSVYWYQQALGLGLQFLLWYDEGEERNRGNFPPRFSGRQFPNYSSELNVNALELEDSALYLCASSRTGANYGYTFGSGTRLTVV.

The chain links TRBV15 to TRBJ2-1, with a tentative D call TRBD2 (6 bases). CDR1 and CDR2 from the germline V gene are LNHNV and YYDKDF (reference sequence). V lost 0 bases to trimming and J lost 0 bases, with 6 bases between them. The CDR3 loop spans 15 amino acids. CDR3 nucleotide sequence: TGTGCCACCAGCAGAGAGCGGGGCTCCTACAATGAGCAGTTCTTC. Its translation: CATSRERGSYNEQFF.

This chain joins TRBV6-6 and TRBJ1-6; unclear D gene. CDR3 size: 15 residues. The germline CDR1 and CDR2 sequences are MNHNY and SVGAGI (reference sequence). The germline V and J ends were trimmed by 6 bases and 5 bases, with 14 bases remaining between them. CDR3 loop: CASRRRETDNSPLHF. Here the CDR3 DNA reads TGTGCCAGCAGGAGGCGGGAGACGGATAATTCACCCCTCCACTTT.

This clone was found once. The CDR3 does not end in the conserved phenylalanine or tryptophan, so this is likely a read error. The V call is TRBV13, the J call TRBJ1-1; D may be TRBD1 (5 bases). This CDR3 is built from 12 residues. Between the trimmed V and J ends, which lost 8 bases and 0 bases, there was a span of 7 bases. Germline CDR1 reads PRHDT; CDR2 reads FYEKMQ (reference sequence). The CDR3 coding sequence is TGTGCCAGCTCCAGGGTGAACACTGAAGCTTTCGTT. It encodes CASSRVNTEAFV.

The V and J genes are TRBV4-1 and TRBJ1-5, with a weak D call TRBD1 (5 bases). Between the trimmed V and J ends, which lost 3 bases and 6 bases, there was a span of 18 bases. CDR1 and CDR2 from the germline V gene are MGHRA and YSYEKL. The CDR3 runs 16 residues. The CDR3 loop reads CASSHPVGEVGQPQHF. CDR3 nucleotide sequence: TGCGCCAGCAGCCACCCCGTGGGGGAGGTCGGTCAGCCCCAGCATTTT.